The 26 T cell receptor beta chains given below trace back to one sample, sequenced in a study of blood T cell repertoires in COVID-19. Data came from immunoSEQ multiplex PCR; TCRdb stores just in-frame clones and leaves some out. The sample has about 31,000 clones; roughly nine tenths are singletons. Sequences were obtained from peripheral blood. Source of these receptors: a human donor with active COVID-19. The donor label of this sample is uncertain.

This clone came up once. The chain combines TRBV7-2 with TRBJ2-1; 8 nucleotides match TRBD2. CDR3 size: 13 residues. Trimming at V came to 1 base and at J to 15 bases, leaving 8 bases not matched to a gene. Germline-derived CDR1 and CDR2 are SGHTA and FQGNSA. CDR3 protein: CASSLVQTSGWFF. CDR3 DNA: TGTGCCAGCAGCTTAGTTCAAACTAGCGGTTGGTTCTTC.

The chain uses TRBV4-2 and TRBJ1-3, with 7 nucleotides matching TRBD1. This CDR3 is 15 amino acids long. V shed 4 bases and J 4 bases; nucleotides not matched to a gene: 7. The germline gives CDR1 LGHNA, CDR2 YNFKEQ. The CDR3 loop reads CASSPKGAGGNTIYF. The CDR3 DNA follows: TGTGCCAGCAGCCCTAAGGGGGCGGGCGGAAACACCATATATTTT.

The chain recombines TRBV4-2 with TRBJ1-1, with D maybe TRBD1 (5 bases). V was trimmed by 4 bases and J by 6 bases, leaving 18 bases between them. The germline gives CDR1 LGHNA, CDR2 YNFKEQ. The CDR3 runs to 15 residues. CDR3 DNA sequence: TGTGCCAGCAGCCTGACAGTAGGAAGCCACGCTGAAGCTTTCTTT. Translation: CASSLTVGSHAEAFF.

This clone came up once. The V call is TRBV6-4, the J call TRBJ1-2; TRBD1 aligns across 9 bases. The CDR3 is made up of 15 amino acids. The germline V gene encodes CDR1 MRHNA and CDR2 SNTAGT. Losses at the gene ends were 8 bases for V and 2 bases for J; bases not matched to a gene: 9. CDR3 bases: TGTGCCAGCCGTATTCAAGGACAGGGGAACTATGGCTACACCTTC. It codes for CASRIQGQGNYGYTF.

This sequence joins TRBV29-1 and TRBJ1-6; maybe TRBD1 (6 bases). V was clipped by 4 bases and J by 7 bases, with 20 bases between them. Germline CDR1 is SQVTM and CDR2 is ANQGSEA. The CDR3 consists of 16 residues. CDR3 in amino acids: CSVAHREDSKNSPLHF. In DNA form, the CDR3 reads TGCAGCGTTGCACACCGTGAGGACAGCAAAAATTCACCCCTCCACTTT.

CDR3 protein: CASSLGGGYGYTF. DNA of the CDR3: TGTGCCAGCAGCTTGGGCGGGGGCTATGGCTACACCTTC. V gene TRBV5-8 combines with J gene TRBJ1-2; maybe TRBD1 (5 bases). The CDR3 contains 13 residues. V shed 0 bases and J shed 4 bases, with 7 bases lying between them. Germline CDR1 SGHTS, CDR2 YDEGEE.

The chain couples TRBV7-3 to TRBJ2-1; TRBD2 matches at 13 bases. The germline V gene has CDR1 SGHTA and CDR2 FQGTGA. There are 17 residues in the CDR3. The V segment lost 5 bases and the J segment 10 bases; nucleotides outside the gene matches: 14. In nucleotides, the CDR3 is TGTGCCAGCAGCGTAAATGCTCCGGGACTAGCGGGATACGAGCAGTTCTTC. Translated, it gives CASSVNAPGLAGYEQFF.

The rearrangement uses TRBV28 and TRBJ2-7; TRBD1 matches 8 bases. V shed 6 bases, J shed 2 bases, and the junction held 6 bases outside the gene matches. The V gene's germline CDR1 is MDHEN and CDR2 SYDVKM. CDR3 size: 14 residues. Here the CDR3 reads CASSPDRATYEQYF. The CDR3 nucleotides are TGTGCCAGCAGCCCGGACAGGGCGACCTACGAGCAGTACTTC. The full variable domain, its missing parts supplied by reference TRBV28 and TRBJ2-7, is DVKVTQSSRYLVKRTGEKVFLECVQDMDHENMFWYRQDPGLGLRLIYFSYDVKMKEKGDIPEGYSVSREKKERFSLILESASTNQTSMYLCASSPDRATYEQYFGPGTRLTVT.

V usage is TRBV7-2 and J usage is TRBJ1-3; 7 bases are a match to TRBD1. The V gene end was trimmed by 1 base and the J gene end by 4 bases; junction bases not matched to a gene: 10. The germline CDR1 and CDR2 sequences are SGHTA and FQGNSA. The CDR3 is made up of 17 amino acids. This chain's CDR3 is CASSLGPDRAWGNTIYF. The CDR3 DNA reads as TGTGCCAGCAGCTTAGGCCCTGACAGGGCATGGGGAAACACCATATATTTT.

The V and J genes are TRBV5-1 and TRBJ2-5; TRBD2 matches at 13 bases. The CDR3 sequence is 16 residues long. J lost 5 bases, V lost 4 bases, and 8 bases had no gene match. CDR1 is SGHRS, CDR2 YFSETQ, per germline. This chain's CDR3 is CASSLGLAGERETQYF. The CDR3 DNA reads TGCGCCAGCAGCCTTGGACTAGCGGGAGAACGGGAGACCCAGTACTTC.

V usage is TRBV28 and J usage is TRBJ2-7; TRBD2 is a possible D gene (7 bases). The length of the CDR3 is 13 residues. Germline CDR1 reads MDHEN; CDR2 reads SYDVKM. V was shortened by 6 bases and J by 5 bases, with 14 bases between the two germline ends. For the CDR3, the DNA is TGTGCCAGCAGGGGGGGGCCTCCCCACGAGCAGTACTTC. Protein product: CASRGGPPHEQYF.

V usage is TRBV18 and J usage is TRBJ2-7, with 9 bases lining up with TRBD2. Germline V gives CDR1 KGHSH, CDR2 LQKENI. CDR3 length: 14 amino acids. V was clipped by 0 bases and J by 7 bases; unmatched bases: 4. CDR3 nucleotide sequence: TGTGCCAGCTCACCACCCGTAGCGGGAGATGAGCAGTACTTC. Amino acids: CASSPPVAGDEQYF. The full variable domain, in which reference TRBV18 and TRBJ2-7 provide the parts outside the CDR3, is NAGVMQNPRHLVRRRGQEARLRCSPMKGHSHVYWYRQLPEEGLKFMVYLQKENIIDESGMPKERFSAEFPKEGPSILRIQQVVRGDSAAYFCASSPPVAGDEQYFGPGTRLTVT.

The J gene is TRBJ1-4, the V gene TRBV4-1, with D tentatively TRBD1 (5 bases). Germline V gene sequence: CDR1 MGHRA, CDR2 YSYEKL. The CDR3 length is 16 residues. The germline V and J ends were trimmed by 0 bases and 7 bases, with 15 bases remaining between them. The CDR3 nucleotides are TGCGCCAGCAGCCAAGATCCCAGGGTTTCGGGTGAAAAACTGTTTTTT. It specifies CASSQDPRVSGEKLFF.

The chain uses TRBV11-3 and TRBJ2-1; weak D call: TRBD2 (5 bases). The CDR3 is 16 amino acids. The germline V and J ends were trimmed by 5 bases and 8 bases, with 22 bases remaining between them. CDR1 SGHNT and CDR2 YENEEA come from the germline V gene. The CDR3 loop reads CASSPRAQRNGDEQFF. The CDR3 DNA sequence: TGTGCCAGCAGCCCCCGGGCTCAGCGGAACGGGGATGAGCAGTTCTTC. The variable domain in full, completed from reference TRBV11-3 and TRBJ2-1, reads EAGVVQSPRYKIIEKKQPVAFWCNPISGHNTLYWYLQNLGQGPELLIRYENEEAVDDSQLPKDRFSAERLKGVDSTLKIQPAELGDSAVYLCASSPRAQRNGDEQFFGPGTRLTVL.

On this clone itself: Germline is not matched at one junction end, which may reflect a read error. This chain links TRBV7-7 with TRBJ2-2, with 10 bases aligning to TRBD2. The germline CDR1 and CDR2 sequences are SSHAT and FNYEAQ (reference sequence). CDR3 size: 14 residues. The CDR3 spells CASSLAGGTGELFF. For the CDR3, the DNA is TGTGCTAGCAGCTTAGCGGGAGGCACCGGGGAGCTGTTTTTT. Combining the CDR3 with reference TRBV7-7 and TRBJ2-2 gives the whole variable domain GAGVSQSPRYKVTKRGQDVTLRCDPISSHATLYWYQQALGQGPEFLTYFNYEAQPDKSGLPSDRFSAERPEGSISTLTIQRTEQRDSAMYRCASSLAGGTGELFFGEGSRLTVL.

The J gene is TRBJ2-7, the V gene TRBV6-2 or TRBV6-3; possibly TRBD1 for D (5 bases). V gave up 3 bases and J gave up 0 bases, with 12 bases separating them. Germline lookup yields CDR1 MNHEY and CDR2 SVGEGT. The CDR3 spans 15 residues. For the CDR3, the DNA is TGTGCCAGCAGTTATCGACAGCGAACCTCCTACGAGCAGTACTTC. Amino acid sequence: CASSYRQRTSYEQYF.

This sequence joins TRBV28 and TRBJ2-7; D might be TRBD1 (6 bases). V lost 7 bases and J lost 0, with 13 bases in between. The CDR3 spans 14 residues. Germline CDR1 reads MDHEN; CDR2 reads SYDVKM. CDR3 loop: CASTEQGPSYEQYF. For the CDR3, the DNA is TGTGCCAGCACGGAACAGGGCCCCTCCTACGAGCAGTACTTC.

This clone was counted only a few times. The J gene is TRBJ2-7, the V gene TRBV7-6; 7 nucleotides align to TRBD2. Germline V gene sequence: CDR1 SGHVS, CDR2 FNYEAQ. Trimming cost V 4 bases and J 3 bases; bases outside gene matches: 9. The length of the CDR3 is 15 residues. The CDR3 reads CASSSPQTGGYEQYF. The CDR3 DNA sequence: TGTGCCAGCAGCTCCCCCCAGACGGGGGGCTACGAGCAGTACTTC.

The J gene is TRBJ2-2, the V gene TRBV5-1, with TRBD1 identical over 8 bases. Germline V gives CDR1 SGHRS, CDR2 YFSETQ. This CDR3 comprises 16 residues. The J segment lost 3 bases and the V segment lost 0 bases, leaving 4 bases of the junction unmatched. The CDR3 region has the DNA TGCGCCAGCAGCTTGGTCCAGGGGGCAGACACCGGGGAGCTGTTTTTT. As protein: CASSLVQGADTGELFF.

The chain carries TRBV11-1 and TRBJ2-7; 9 bases are shared with TRBD1. Trimming took 3 bases from V and 0 from J; bases not matched to a gene: 3. The germline CDR1 and CDR2 sequences are SGHAT and FQDESV (reference sequence). The CDR3 is 15 residues long. Here the CDR3 DNA reads TGTGCCAGCAGCTTCGACAGGGGGAGCTCCTACGAGCAGTACTTC. Translation: CASSFDRGSSYEQYF.

This chain links TRBV2 with TRBJ2-5, with 8 bases fitting TRBD2. The V and J ends lost 6 bases and 1 base, in that order; junction bases with no gene match: 7. The germline V gene encodes CDR1 SNHLY and CDR2 FYNNEI. CDR3 length equals 15 residues. CDR3: CASSVGTRIQETQYF. CDR3 DNA sequence: TGTGCCAGCAGCGTCGGGACTAGAATCCAAGAGACCCAGTACTTC.

V usage is TRBV7-6 and J usage is TRBJ2-7, with 12 nucleotides matching TRBD2. The CDR3 has 15 residues. The V and J ends lost 0 bases and 3 bases, in that order; junction bases with no gene match: 0. The germline V gene encodes CDR1 SGHVS and CDR2 FNYEAQ. The CDR3 is CASSLATSGSYEQYF. CDR3 nucleotides: TGTGCCAGCAGCTTAGCGACTAGCGGGAGCTACGAGCAGTACTTC.

This clone was seen only a few times. The J gene is TRBJ2-5, the V gene TRBV19; D uncertain. Germline CDR1 LNHDA, CDR2 SQIVND (reference sequence). CDR3 size: 13 residues. Trimming removed 1 base at V and 7 bases at J, with 10 bases between. The CDR3 loop is CASSIVQSGTQYF. CDR3 DNA: TGTGCCAGTAGTATAGTACAGTCTGGGACCCAGTACTTC.

The CDR3 sequence is CASSLVGGIHNEQFF. The CDR3 DNA is TGTGCCAGCAGCTTAGTAGGCGGGATCCACAATGAGCAGTTCTTC. The chain couples TRBV11-2 to TRBJ2-1; D possibly corresponds to TRBD2 (6 bases). Germline V CDR1 and CDR2: SGHAT, FQNNGV. V was cut by 1 base and J by 5 bases, with 12 bases left in between. The CDR3 is 15 residues long.

The gene calls are TRBV20-1 and TRBJ2-1; a possible D gene is TRBD2 (5 bases). The V and J ends lost 3 bases and 3 bases respectively, with 18 bases between them. This CDR3 has 16 residues. Germline values: CDR1 DFQATT, CDR2 SNEGSKA (reference sequence). The CDR3, as DNA: TGCAGTGCTAGTTTATCTAGCAACTTAAACTACAATGAGCAGTTCTTC. As protein: CSASLSSNLNYNEQFF.

CDR3 bases: TGTGCCAGCCGATTACCGGGACAGTTAAATAAAGCTTTCTTT. Its protein product is CASRLPGQLNKAFF. The genes are TRBV5-5 and TRBJ1-1, with TRBD1 matching over 7 bases. CDR1 SGHKS and CDR2 YYEKEE come from the germline V gene (reference sequence). This CDR3 has 14 residues. With 7 bases clipped from V and 9 bases from J, the junction kept 15 bases outside the gene matches.